A single T cell receptor beta chain is shown here with its context. Its antigen remains unidentified. V lost 4 bases and J lost 0; bases outside the gene matches: 7. The CDR3 has 16 amino acids. CDR1 SGDLS and CDR2 YYNGEE come from the germline V gene. The entry originates in a study of STAT5B mutations in CD4+ large granular lymphocyte leukemia. Study context: Among healthy donors, a particular HLA allele went with more CDR3 'QG' motifs. Study-wide points: Roughly a quarter of private leukemic clonotypes occurred rarely in other patients' non-leukemic repertoires.

Repertoires were generated with immunoSEQ multiplex PCR, while TCRdb's copy carries only in-frame clones and drops some. The sample holds about 38,000 clones, approximately 85% seen once. The sequence was collected from a human donor in good health. Sample: CD4+ T cells from blood buffy coats. This chain connects TRBV9 to TRBJ1-3; 7 bases fit TRBD1. CDR3 nucleotides: TGTGCCAGCAGCAAACAGACAGGGCACTCTGGAAACACCATATATTTT. Its protein is CASSKQTGHSGNTIYF.